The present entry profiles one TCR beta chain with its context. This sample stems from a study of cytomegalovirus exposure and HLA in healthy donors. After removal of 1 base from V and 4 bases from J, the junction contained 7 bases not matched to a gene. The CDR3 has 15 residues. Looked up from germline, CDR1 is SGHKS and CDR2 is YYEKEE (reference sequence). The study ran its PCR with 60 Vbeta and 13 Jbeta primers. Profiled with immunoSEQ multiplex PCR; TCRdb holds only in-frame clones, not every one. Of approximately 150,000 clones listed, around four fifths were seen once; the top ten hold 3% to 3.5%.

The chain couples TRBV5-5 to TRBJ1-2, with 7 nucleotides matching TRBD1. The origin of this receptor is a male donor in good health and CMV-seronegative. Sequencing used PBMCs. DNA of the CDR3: TGTGCCAGCAGCTTGAGTGCAGGGGGGATCTATGGCTACACCTTC. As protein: CASSLSAGGIYGYTF.